This T cell receptor beta chain was identified in a study of blood T cells in healthy people across ages. Study-wide results and limits: Both higher diversity and more naive CD4+ cells marked long-lived donors when set against aged donors.

A sample-barcoded 5' primer and a J-beta primer mix were used in a second PCR of roughly 7 to 11 cycles. A 12-random-nucleotide template-switch adaptor tagged each cDNA molecule. TCRdb independently ran MiXCR on the 5' RACE reads; one entry per CDR3 protein. The table has around 600,000 distinct CDR3 sequences, around half seen once; the top ten hold around 23%. This CDR3 spans 16 amino acids. After removal of 5 bases from V and 8 bases from J, the junction contained 14 bases not matched to a gene. CDR1 is ENHRY, CDR2 SYGVKD, per germline. With respect to this clonotype: Its antigen is currently unknown.

Sequenced input: blood. This chain connects TRBV10-3 to TRBJ1-2; TRBD1 aligns across 10 bases. The origin of this receptor is a man aged 80 or over in good health. The CDR3 protein is CAISTPTGTGVLGYTF. In DNA form, the CDR3 reads TGTGCCATCAGTACCCCGACCGGGACAGGGGTTTTAGGCTACACCTTC.